This TCR beta chain emerged from a study of T cell responses to AZD1222 COVID-19 vaccine. Study as a whole: Whether given at about 4 or about 12 weeks, second doses were pooled.

Study-wide results and caveats: Spike-specific TCR breadth and depth rose after two AZD1222 doses. No day 14 peak samples; only post-peak repertoires were characterized.

Using immunoSEQ multiplex PCR, the repertoire was profiled, and TCRdb retains in-frame clones only, with some absent. This sample has about 110,000 clones; around 90% occur once, and the top ten carry approximately 4.7%. The CDR3 contains 15 residues. Trimming stripped 3 bases from V and 2 bases from J, with 12 bases between. Germline V gives CDR1 SGHVS, CDR2 FNYEAQ. As to this clone: Its antigen is unidentified.

This sequence originates from an adult in good health. Sequenced material: peripheral blood, taken on day 0 of AZD1222 vaccination. V and J are TRBV7-6 and TRBJ2-3, with a tentative D call TRBD1 (5 bases). The CDR3 loop is CASSFAGLDTDTQYF. DNA for the CDR3: TGTGCCAGCAGCTTCGCAGGGCTAGACACAGATACGCAGTATTTT.